This record covers a single T cell receptor (beta chain). The antigen is undetermined. The donors were healthy bone marrow donors. The data originate from a study of cytomegalovirus exposure and HLA in healthy donors. Findings and caveats of the study: Presence/absence analyses supposed approximately even sequencing depth among donors. Productive rates of about 90% or about 30% were seen for most TCR beta V segments in an earlier analysis.

PCR amplification relied on 60 Vbeta primers (plus 13 Jbeta primers). The table came from immunoSEQ multiplex PCR; TCRdb's copy has only in-frame clones and leaves some out. The sample records about 95,000 clones, roughly two thirds being singletons. Germline V gene sequence: CDR1 MNHEY, CDR2 SMNVEV (reference sequence). There are 12 residues in the CDR3. The germline V and J ends were trimmed by 6 bases and 2 bases, with 8 bases remaining between them. This receptor was obtained from a woman aged 45-60 years in good health and CMV-seropositive. The sample was PBMCs. This chain connects TRBV27 to TRBJ2-7, with D uncertain. CDR3 protein: CASRVRTYEQYF. CDR3 sequence (DNA): TGTGCCAGCAGAGTTAGAACCTACGAGCAGTACTTC.